What follows is one T cell receptor beta chain and its context. Its antigen is undetermined. Then a second PCR, running about 6 to 12 cycles, was carried out with a sample-barcoded 5' primer and a J-beta primer mix. Samples each returned at least 3 million CDR3-containing paired-end reads. In TCRdb, the 5' RACE reads were re-called with MiXCR into one record per CDR3 protein. Here the sample spans about 1,500,000 distinct CDR3 sequences, roughly 40% being singletons. This entry belongs to a study of blood T cells in healthy people across ages. The study, taken as a whole, reports: Nothing was known about donor CMV status, and this possibly confounded expanded clonotype changes. Naive CD4+ cells and diversity were both higher in long-lived donors than in aged donors. Age showed a roughly linear inverse relationship with TCR beta diversity per million T cells.

The CDR3 sequence is 14 residues long. V shed 5 bases and J shed 0 bases, with 13 bases lying between them. Germline assignment: CDR1 DFQATT and CDR2 SNEGSKA (reference sequence). The chain has TRBV20-1 and TRBJ2-5; no definite D call. This sequence was found in a woman under 30 in good health. The sample comprised blood. This chain's CDR3 is CSAFDVADQETQYF. The CDR3, as DNA: TGCAGTGCTTTTGACGTAGCCGACCAAGAGACCCAGTACTTC.